This TCR beta chain was captured in a study of blood T cells in healthy people across ages. Germline V CDR1 and CDR2: KGHDR, SFDVKD. CDR3 length: 16 residues. Primers used in a second PCR of about 7 to 12 cycles were a sample-barcoded 5' primer and a J-beta primer mix. MiXCR, applied by TCRdb to the 5' RACE reads, yields one record per CDR3 protein. Altogether around 780,000 distinct CDR3 sequences are present, roughly 24% being singletons, with the ten largest covering 3%. Study findings and constraints: Significant beta diversity loss was already apparent by age approximately 38, declining roughly linearly. Researchers report that TCR beta diversity correlated strongly with naive T cell percentage.

Around 9.5 milliliters of peripheral blood were drawn from each donor. In the case of this clonotype: Its matching antigen is unknown.

This sample was shared with a second study, whose subject was T cells of mothers and their children.

The rearrangement joins TRBV24-1 to TRBJ2-5; the match to TRBD2 covers 9 bases. Near its end, the DNA agrees better with TRBJ2-1, so the J call may be wrong. This clonotype was obtained from a boy aged 5-17 years in good health. Input material: blood. The CDR3 bases are TGTGCCACCAGTGATTTAGGGCTAGCGGGAAAAAATGAGCAGTTCTTC. Translation gives CATSDLGLAGKNEQFF.